Reported below is one T cell receptor (beta chain). This specimen comes from a study of cytomegalovirus exposure and HLA in healthy donors. The PCR employed 60 Vbeta primers together with 13 Jbeta primers. Sequencing used immunoSEQ multiplex PCR; TCRdb keeps in-frame clones, though not all of them. The sample contains a few hundred thousand clones, 70% to 80% of which appear only once. Germline loops: CDR1 MGHDK, CDR2 SYGVNS. Unmatched junction bases numbered 7, after V lost 3 bases and J lost 5 bases. CDR3 size: 15 residues. The TCR was taken from a girl aged 2-9 years in good health and CMV-seronegative. The chain carries TRBV25-1 and TRBJ1-2, with 9 positions matching TRBD1. Sequenced: PBMCs. This CDR3 is CASSDRTGARYGYTF. The CDR3 nucleotides are TGTGCCAGCAGTGACCGGACAGGGGCTCGATATGGCTACACCTTC.